This section outlines one TCR beta chain sequence together with its context. Germline CDR1 MNHNS, CDR2 SASEGT. CDR3 length: 14 residues. V trimming: 6 bases; J trimming: 8 bases; junction bases outside the gene matches: 12. Participants had chemo-refractory metastatic non-small-cell lung cancer and were treated with focal radiation plus ipilimumab CTLA-4 blockade. The data were produced by immunoSEQ multiplex PCR, yet TCRdb's version contains in-frame clones alone and is incomplete. The sample yields over 60,000 clones, more than 75% seen once. These data are taken from a study of radiotherapy plus CTLA-4 blockade in lung cancer. Across the study: Objective responses arose in roughly 17% of patients, and approximately 30% experienced disease control.

This receptor was taken from a human donor with non-small cell lung cancer that progressed on radiotherapy plus ipilimumab. This rearrangement joins TRBV6-1 to TRBJ1-2; TRBD1 matches at 7 bases. This specimen consisted of peripheral blood, obtained from a patient treated with radiotherapy plus ipilimumab. The CDR3 here is CASSLDSATGGYTF. The CDR3 bases are TGTGCCAGCAGCCTTGACTCAGCGACAGGGGGCTACACCTTC.